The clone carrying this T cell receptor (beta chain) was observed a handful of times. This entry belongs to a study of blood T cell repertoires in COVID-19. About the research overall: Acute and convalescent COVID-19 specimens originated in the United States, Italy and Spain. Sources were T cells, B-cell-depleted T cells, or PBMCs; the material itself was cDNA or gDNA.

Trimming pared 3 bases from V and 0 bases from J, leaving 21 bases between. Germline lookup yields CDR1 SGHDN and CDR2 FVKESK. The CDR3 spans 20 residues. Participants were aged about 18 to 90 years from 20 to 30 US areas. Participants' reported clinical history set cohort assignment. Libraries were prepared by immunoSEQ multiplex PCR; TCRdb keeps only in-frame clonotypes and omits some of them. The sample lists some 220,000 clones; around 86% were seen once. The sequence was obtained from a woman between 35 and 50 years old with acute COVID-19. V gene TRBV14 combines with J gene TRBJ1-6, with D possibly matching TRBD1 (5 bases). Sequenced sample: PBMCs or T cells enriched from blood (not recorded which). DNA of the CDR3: TGTGCCAGCAGCCATACTCCCCAAGGGCGACAGCGCTCCTATAATTCACCCCTCCACTTT. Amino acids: CASSHTPQGRQRSYNSPLHF.